The sequence of this T cell receptor (beta chain) was determined in a study of T cells after posttransplantation cyclophosphamide. Study results and limitations: Recipient CMV seropositivity and CMV reactivation strongly tracked TRB clonality. TRB overlap between skin or GI tissue T cells and blood was limited.

Method: immunoSEQ multiplex PCR; TCRdb's copy keeps in-frame clones and lacks some. The sample lists under 6,500 clones, approximately 94% seen once, with roughly 1.5% in the top ten. Comments on this clone: Its antigen is as yet unknown.

This CDR3 is built from 13 residues. V lost 7 bases, J lost 1 base, and 10 bases lay in between. Germline CDR1 MNHNS, CDR2 SASEGT. This TCR derives from a woman aged 55-70 years in good health, CMV-negative, and a related stem cell transplant donor. V usage is TRBV6-1 and J usage is TRBJ1-1; possible D gene TRBD1, 5 bases. Material: CD4+ T cells sorted from bone marrow. The CDR3, as DNA: TGTGCCAGCAATCGTCAGGGGAACACTGAAGCTTTCTTT. It codes for CASNRQGNTEAFF.